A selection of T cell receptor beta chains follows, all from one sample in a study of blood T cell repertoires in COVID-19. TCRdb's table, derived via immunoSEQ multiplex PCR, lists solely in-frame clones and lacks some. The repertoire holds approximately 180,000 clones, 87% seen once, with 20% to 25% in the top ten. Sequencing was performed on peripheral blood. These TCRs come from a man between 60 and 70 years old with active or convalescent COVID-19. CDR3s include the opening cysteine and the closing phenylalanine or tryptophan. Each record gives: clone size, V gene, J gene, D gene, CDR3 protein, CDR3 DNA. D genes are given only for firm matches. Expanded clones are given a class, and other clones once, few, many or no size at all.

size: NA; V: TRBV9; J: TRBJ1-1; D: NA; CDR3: CASSKSQVDTEAFF; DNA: TGTGCCAGCAGTAAGTCACAGGTGGACACTGAAGCTTTCTTT
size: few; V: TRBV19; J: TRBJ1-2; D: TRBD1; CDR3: CASSIDRDRGYTF; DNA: TGTGCCAGTAGTATAGATCGGGACAGAGGCTACACCTTC
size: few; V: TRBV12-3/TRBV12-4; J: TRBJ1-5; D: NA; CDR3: CASSTASQPQHF; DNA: TGTGCCAGCAGTACTGCGAGTCAGCCCCAGCATTTT
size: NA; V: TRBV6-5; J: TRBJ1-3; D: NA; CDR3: CASSPTGSSGNTIYF; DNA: TGTGCCAGCAGTCCCACAGGGAGCTCTGGAAACACCATATATTTT
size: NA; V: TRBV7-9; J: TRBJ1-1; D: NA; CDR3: CASSWDSQGNTEAFF; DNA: TGTGCCAGCAGCTGGGACTCCCAGGGGAACACTGAAGCTTTCTTT
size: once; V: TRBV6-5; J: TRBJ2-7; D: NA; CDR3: CASGETTYEQYF; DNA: TGTGCCTCGGGGGAGACTACCTACGAGCAGTACTTC
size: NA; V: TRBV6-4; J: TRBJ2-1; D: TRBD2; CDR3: CASSDSSGSSYNEQFF; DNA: TGTGCCAGCAGTGACTCGAGCGGGAGCTCCTACAATGAGCAGTTCTTC
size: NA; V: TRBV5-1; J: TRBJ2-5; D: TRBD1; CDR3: CASSLTGGKETQYF; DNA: TGCGCCAGCAGTTTGACAGGGGGGAAAGAGACCCAGTACTTC
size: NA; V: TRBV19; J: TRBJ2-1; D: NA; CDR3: CATAGGYNEQFF; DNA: TGTGCCACCGCAGGGGGGTATAATGAGCAGTTCTTC
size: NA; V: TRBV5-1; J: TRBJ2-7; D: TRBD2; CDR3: CASSPGLVLSEQYF; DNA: TGCGCCAGCTCCCCGGGACTAGTCCTTTCCGAGCAGTACTTC
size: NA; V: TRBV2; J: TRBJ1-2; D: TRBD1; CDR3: CASSEARQGAIGYTF; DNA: TGTGCCAGCAGTGAAGCTCGACAGGGGGCGATAGGCTACACCTTC
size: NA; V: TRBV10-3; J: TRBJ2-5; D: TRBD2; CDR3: CASSGGLKETQYF; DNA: TGTGCCTCGTCGGGGGGACTAAAAGAGACCCAGTACTTC
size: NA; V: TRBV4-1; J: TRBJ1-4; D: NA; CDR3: CASSPRGFSNEKLFF; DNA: TGCGCCAGCAGCCCACGCGGATTCTCTAATGAAAAACTGTTTTTT
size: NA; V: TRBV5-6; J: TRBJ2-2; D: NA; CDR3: CASSLGPRSGAPGELFF; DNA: TGTGCCAGCAGCTTGGGTCCGAGGTCAGGGGCACCCGGGGAGCTGTTTTTT
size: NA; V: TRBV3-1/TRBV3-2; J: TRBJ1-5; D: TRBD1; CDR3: CASSQGQGGNQPQHF; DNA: TGTGCCAGCAGCCAGGGACAGGGCGGAAATCAGCCCCAGCATTTT
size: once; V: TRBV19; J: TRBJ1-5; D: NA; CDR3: CASSLGGDRNQPQHF; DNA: TGTGCCAGTAGCCTGGGGGGGGATCGCAATCAGCCCCAGCATTTT
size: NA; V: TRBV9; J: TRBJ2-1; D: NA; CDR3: CASSVLAGYNEQFF; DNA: TGTGCCAGCAGCGTATTAGCAGGGTACAATGAGCAGTTCTTC
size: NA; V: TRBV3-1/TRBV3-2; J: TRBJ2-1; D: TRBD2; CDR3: CASRTGTSDYNEQFF; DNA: TGTGCCAGCAGAACCGGGACTAGCGACTACAATGAGCAGTTCTTC
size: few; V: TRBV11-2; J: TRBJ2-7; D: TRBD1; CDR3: CASSRGGRTGVYEQYF; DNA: TGTGCCAGCAGCCGGGGAGGTAGGACAGGGGTCTACGAGCAGTACTTC
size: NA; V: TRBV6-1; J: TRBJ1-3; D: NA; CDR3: CASSEALSGNTIYF; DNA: TGTGCCAGCAGTGAAGCCCTCTCTGGAAACACCATATATTTT
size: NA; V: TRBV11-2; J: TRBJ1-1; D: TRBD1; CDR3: CASSSGQGLTEAFF; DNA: TGTGCCAGCAGCTCCGGACAGGGTTTGACTGAAGCTTTCTTT
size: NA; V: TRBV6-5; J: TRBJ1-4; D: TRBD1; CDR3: CASSYARGPNEKLFF; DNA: TGTGCCAGCAGTTACGCCAGGGGGCCTAATGAAAAACTGTTTTTT
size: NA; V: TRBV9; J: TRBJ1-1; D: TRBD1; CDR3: CASSVGVTGGTEAFF; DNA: TGTGCCAGCAGCGTAGGCGTAACAGGGGGCACTGAAGCTTTCTTT
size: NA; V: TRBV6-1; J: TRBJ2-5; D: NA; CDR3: CASSEGAGLYQETQYF; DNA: TGTGCCAGCAGTGAAGGGGCAGGGTTGTACCAAGAGACCCAGTACTTC
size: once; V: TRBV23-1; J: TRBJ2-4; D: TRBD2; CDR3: CASSPGFPQLPGLAAFSKENIQYF; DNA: TGCGCCAGCAGTCCCGGCTTTCCCCAACTGCCAGGACTAGCGGCCTTTAGCAAGGAAAACATTCAGTACTTC
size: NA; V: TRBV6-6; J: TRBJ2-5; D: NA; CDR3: CASTTQETQYF; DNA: TGTGCCAGCACTACCCAAGAGACCCAGTACTTC
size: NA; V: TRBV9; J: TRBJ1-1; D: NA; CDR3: CASSIRPGSVEAFF; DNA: TGTGCCAGCAGCATCCGACCGGGGAGCGTTGAAGCTTTCTTT
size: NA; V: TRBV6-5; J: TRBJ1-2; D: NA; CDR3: CASSYSNRVTGYTF; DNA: TGTGCCAGCAGTTACTCCAACAGGGTTACTGGCTACACCTTC
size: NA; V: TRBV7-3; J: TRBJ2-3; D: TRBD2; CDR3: CASSLIASGGVDTQYF; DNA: TGTGCCAGCAGCTTAATCGCTAGCGGGGGAGTAGATACGCAGTATTTT
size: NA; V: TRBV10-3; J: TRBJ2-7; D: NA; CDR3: CAISADRSYSYEQYF; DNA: TGTGCCATCAGTGCCGACAGGTCTTACTCCTACGAGCAGTACTTC
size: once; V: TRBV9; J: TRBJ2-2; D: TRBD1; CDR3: CASSPRTGGGTGELFF; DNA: TGTGCCAGCAGCCCTAGGACAGGGGGCGGCACCGGGGAGCTGTTTTTT
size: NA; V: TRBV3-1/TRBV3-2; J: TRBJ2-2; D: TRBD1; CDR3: CASSARQGGELFF; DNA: TGTGCCAGCAGCGCGCGACAGGGCGGGGAGCTGTTTTTT
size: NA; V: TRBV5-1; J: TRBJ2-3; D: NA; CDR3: CASSQGVRTDTQYF; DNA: TGCGCCAGCAGCCAAGGAGTCCGCACAGATACGCAGTATTTT
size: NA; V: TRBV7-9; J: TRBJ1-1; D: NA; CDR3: CASSLAPWTENTEAFF; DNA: TGTGCCAGCAGCTTAGCCCCGTGGACAGAGAACACTGAAGCTTTCTTT
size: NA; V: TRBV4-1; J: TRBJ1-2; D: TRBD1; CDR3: CASSQPDRGNYGYTF; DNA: TGCGCCAGCAGCCAACCGGACAGGGGGAACTATGGCTACACCTTC
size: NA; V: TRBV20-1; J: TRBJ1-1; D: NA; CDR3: CSASPDMNTEAFF; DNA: TGCAGTGCTAGTCCAGATATGAACACTGAAGCTTTCTTT
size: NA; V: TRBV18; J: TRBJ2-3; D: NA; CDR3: CASSPVSELATTDTQYF; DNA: TGTGCCAGCTCACCAGTCTCGGAACTAGCCACCACAGATACGCAGTATTTT
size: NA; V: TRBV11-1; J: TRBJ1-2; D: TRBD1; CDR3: CASSLGQSGYTF; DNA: TGTGCCAGCAGCTTGGGACAGTCTGGCTACACCTTC
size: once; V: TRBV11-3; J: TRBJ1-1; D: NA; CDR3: CASSLGGPRENTEAFF; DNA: TGTGCCAGCAGCTTAGGAGGCCCTCGGGAGAACACTGAAGCTTTCTTT
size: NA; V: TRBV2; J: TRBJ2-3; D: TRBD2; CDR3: CASSERLAGGMAYF; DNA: TGTGCCAGCAGTGAGAGGCTAGCGGGGGGCATGGCGTATTTT
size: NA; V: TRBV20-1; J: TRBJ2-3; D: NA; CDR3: CSASGGPSSTDTQYF; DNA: TGCAGTGCTAGTGGGGGGCCCTCTAGCACAGATACGCAGTATTTT
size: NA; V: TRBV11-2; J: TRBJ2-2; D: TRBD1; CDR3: CASSRTGDTGELFF; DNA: TGTGCCAGCAGCCGGACAGGCGACACCGGGGAGCTGTTTTTT
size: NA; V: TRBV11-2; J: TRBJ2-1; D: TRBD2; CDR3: CASAGAVAGGNEQFF; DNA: TGTGCCAGCGCCGGTGCGGTAGCGGGGGGTAATGAGCAGTTCTTC
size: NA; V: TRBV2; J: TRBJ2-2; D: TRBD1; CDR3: CASSAYRTGAGELFF; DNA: TGTGCCAGCAGTGCGTACCGGACAGGGGCCGGGGAGCTGTTTTTT
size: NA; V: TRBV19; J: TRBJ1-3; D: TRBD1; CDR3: CASLDRTFSGNTIYF; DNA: TGTGCCAGTTTGGACAGGACCTTCTCTGGAAACACCATATATTTT
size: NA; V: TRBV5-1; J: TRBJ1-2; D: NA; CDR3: CASNTGEPYGYTF; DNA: TGCGCCAGCAATACCGGAGAGCCCTATGGCTACACCTTC
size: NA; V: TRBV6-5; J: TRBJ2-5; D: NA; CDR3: CASSPMWQGETQYF; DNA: TGTGCCAGCAGCCCGATGTGGCAGGGGGAGACCCAGTACTTC
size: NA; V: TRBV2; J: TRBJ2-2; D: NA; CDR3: CASSDVETGELFF; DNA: TGTGCCAGCAGTGATGTAGAAACCGGGGAGCTGTTTTTT
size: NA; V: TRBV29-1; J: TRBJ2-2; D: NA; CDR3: CSVDTGQGGTGELFF; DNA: TGCAGCGTTGATACCGGTCAGGGGGGCACCGGGGAGCTGTTTTTT
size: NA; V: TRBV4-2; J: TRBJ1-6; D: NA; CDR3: CASSQEGSSYNSPLHF; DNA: TGTGCCAGCAGCCAAGAAGGGAGCTCCTATAATTCACCCCTCCACTTT
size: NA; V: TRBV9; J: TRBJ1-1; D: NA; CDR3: CASSQQGKAEAFF; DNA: TGTGCCAGCAGCCAGCAGGGAAAGGCTGAAGCTTTCTTT
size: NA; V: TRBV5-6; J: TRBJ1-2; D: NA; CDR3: CASRPRDTNYGYTF; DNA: TGTGCCAGCAGACCCCGGGACACCAACTATGGCTACACCTTC
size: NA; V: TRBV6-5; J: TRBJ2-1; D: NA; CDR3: CASSYSGRAEFF; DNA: TGTGCCAGCAGTTACTCGGGCAGGGCGGAGTTCTTC
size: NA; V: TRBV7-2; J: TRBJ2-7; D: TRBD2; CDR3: CASSAASGGYEQYF; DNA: TGTGCCAGCAGCGCCGCTAGCGGCGGCTACGAGCAGTACTTC